One T cell receptor (beta chain) is described in this entry. Its antigen is not identified. This CDR3 has 17 amino acids. CDR1 is KGHSH and CDR2 is LQKENI in the germline V gene. TRB was amplified by touch-down multiplex PCR, primer pools A and B combined. Using the multiplex PCR reads, TCRdb records one entry per CDR3 protein without DNA. This table lists some 7,500 distinct CDR3 sequences. The data originate from a study of T cell clusters in autoimmune cytopenias. Some 38,000 genome equivalents of blood DNA were amplified for TRB. Study findings and constraints: TRB repertoire shifts in secondary cytopenia and chronic lymphocytic leukemia mostly reflected lymphoma, not autoimmunity. No experiment has yet validated the function of the T cell clusters defined in silico.

This sample also appeared in a second study, on T cell repertoires in aging, cancer and after chemotherapy. Per that paper: Untreated cancer patients had significantly lower blood TCR diversity than age-matched healthy donors. In each cancer cohort, median generation probability increased across chemotherapy, suggesting thymic output rebounded.

The chain employs TRBV18 and TRBJ2-3; TCRdb calls TRBD1, which cannot be checked without DNA. This TCR was sampled from a human donor with an autoimmune cytopenia or autoimmune hepatitis (not recorded which). Sequences were obtained from peripheral blood. This chain's CDR3 is CASSQSGQAFSTDTQYF.